This T cell receptor (beta chain) came from a study of blood T cell repertoires in COVID-19. The overall study: Spain, Italy and the United States supplied samples that represented acute and convalescent COVID-19.

Repertoires were generated with immunoSEQ multiplex PCR, while TCRdb's copy carries only in-frame clones and drops some. This table holds around 270,000 clones, over 80% found once. This CDR3 has 12 residues. Per the germline V gene, CDR1 is LGHNA and CDR2 is YNFKEQ. The ends were cut back, 5 bases at V and 4 bases at J, with 8 bases in the middle. Sequencing input: PBMCs or T cells enriched from blood (not recorded which). The sequence was collected from a woman aged 40 to 49 who had been exposed to COVID-19. The rearrangement uses TRBV4-2 and TRBJ1-1; possibly TRBD1 for D (6 bases). Here the CDR3 DNA reads TGTGCCAGCAGCACAGGGATCACTGAAGCTTTCTTT. This gives the protein CASSTGITEAFF.